This T cell receptor (beta chain) was identified in a study of patients and donors after allogeneic stem cell transplantation. From germline, CDR1 is MNHEY and CDR2 SVGEGT. This CDR3 region has 15 residues. Trimming stripped 0 bases from V and 2 bases from J, with 10 bases between. One entry per CDR3 protein, called by TCRdb with MiXCR from the RT-PCR reads. The sample has about 23,000 distinct CDR3 sequences, about 30% seen once. Sequencing was performed on blood, either unsorted or a sorted T cell fraction (not recorded which). V gene TRBV6-2 or TRBV6-3 combines with J gene TRBJ1-2; D remains unclear. This TCR was sampled from a human donor who was either an allogeneic HSCT recipient or a stem cell or donor lymphocyte infusion donor (not recorded which). It is not recorded whose cells these are; they may come from a transplant donor. This CDR3 is CASSYSGTRNYGYTF. The DNA for the CDR3 is TGTGCCAGCAGTTACTCTGGCACCCGGAACTATGGCTACACCTTC.